The 10 T cell receptor beta chains in this list originate from one sample, sequenced in a study of blood T cell repertoires in COVID-19. Using immunoSEQ multiplex PCR, the repertoire was profiled, and TCRdb retains in-frame clones only, with some absent. Of some 190,000 clones detected, roughly 88% appear once; the ten largest clones hold about 6.9%. The sample comprised peripheral blood. Receptors were obtained from a man of 80 years or more with COVID-19, enrolled during active disease.

In this sample, this clone turned up a few times. The chain links TRBV25-1 to TRBJ1-4; the D gene is possibly TRBD1 (5 bases). CDR3 size: 18 residues. The V end lost 1 base, the J end lost 0 bases, and 15 bases lay between the germline ends. The germline V gene encodes CDR1 MGHDK and CDR2 SYGVNS. This CDR3 reads CASSELVGGTATNEKLFF. The CDR3 DNA sequence: TGTGCCAGCAGTGAATTAGTGGGGGGAACCGCAACTAATGAAAAACTGTTTTTT.

The table lists this clone with a count of one. This chain joins TRBV2 and TRBJ1-5; no reliable D call. The V gene lost 5 bases and the J gene lost 2 bases, with 22 bases spanning the gap. Per germline, CDR1 SNHLY and CDR2 FYNNEI. CDR3 length: 18 amino acids. The CDR3 here is CASSQNGFTVVGNQPQHF. In nucleotides, the CDR3 is TGTGCCAGCAGTCAAAATGGCTTTACAGTGGTGGGCAATCAGCCCCAGCATTTT.

The genes are TRBV9 and TRBJ1-4; the D is unclear. V shed 4 bases and J shed 5 bases, with 15 bases lying between them. The CDR3 extends over 15 amino acids. Germline assignment: CDR1 SGDLS and CDR2 YYNGEE. The CDR3 nucleotides are TGTGCCAGCAGCACCCGGGGATCGGTCAATGAAAAACTGTTTTTT. It yields the protein CASSTRGSVNEKLFF.

The chain recombines TRBV6-5 with TRBJ1-2, with 12 bases aligning to TRBD1. The CDR3 is 14 residues long. Germline V lookup: CDR1 MNHEY, CDR2 SVGAGI. The V and J ends lost 6 bases and 4 bases, in that order; junction bases with no gene match: 3. CDR3 coding DNA: TGTGCCAGCAGCGAGGGACAGGGGGCCTATGGCTACACCTTC. It codes for CASSEGQGAYGYTF.

This chain links TRBV11-3 with TRBJ2-2; TRBD2 is a possible D gene (7 bases). CDR1 and CDR2 from the germline V gene are SGHNT and YENEEA. V shed 5 bases and J shed 4 bases, with 14 bases lying between them. This CDR3 has 15 amino acids. The CDR3 DNA sequence: TGTGCCAGCAGCCGCGGAGGGGGGGTCACCGGGGAGCTGTTTTTT. Protein sequence: CASSRGGGVTGELFF.

J is TRBJ2-2 and V is TRBV9; weak D call: TRBD2 (5 bases). Trimming took off 0 bases at V and 7 bases at J, with 10 bases between the two ends. Germline V gives CDR1 SGDLS, CDR2 YYNGEE. The CDR3 covers 14 residues. This CDR3 reads CASSVEGAGGELFF. The CDR3, as DNA: TGTGCCAGCAGCGTAGAGGGTGCGGGCGGGGAGCTGTTTTTT.

The V call is TRBV10-3, the J call TRBJ1-2, with TRBD1 as a possible D gene (5 bases). Germline CDR1 and CDR2: ENHRY and SYGVKD. This CDR3 comprises 12 residues. V was pared by 5 bases and J by 4 bases, with 8 bases between. As DNA, the CDR3 is TGTGCCATCAGTACGACAGCCTATGGCTACACCTTC. It is translated as CAISTTAYGYTF.

The chain uses TRBV11-3 and TRBJ2-1; TRBD2 matches at 14 bases. V lost 5 bases and J lost 6; bases outside the gene matches: 3. Germline V CDR1 and CDR2: SGHNT, YENEEA. The CDR3 contains 15 residues. The CDR3 coding sequence is TGTGCCAGCAGCCAGACTAGCGGGGGGGCCAATGAGCAGTTCTTC. Translated, it gives CASSQTSGGANEQFF.

This rearrangement joins TRBV15 to TRBJ1-3, with D uncertain. Germline lookup yields CDR1 LNHNV and CDR2 YYDKDF (reference sequence). Trimming cost V 0 bases and J 0 bases, with 12 bases left between them. This CDR3 spans 17 amino acids. In DNA, the CDR3 is TGTGCCACCAGCAGAGATCAGGTGGCAGCCTCTGGAAACACCATATATTTT. It yields the protein CATSRDQVAASGNTIYF.

The chain couples TRBV7-2 to TRBJ2-5, with 7 bases lining up with TRBD1. With 1 base clipped from V and 2 bases from J, the junction kept 4 bases outside the gene matches. Germline lookup yields CDR1 SGHTA and CDR2 FQGNSA. The CDR3 covers 15 residues. The CDR3 sequence is CASSLVGDSQETQYF. The CDR3 DNA reads as TGTGCCAGCAGCTTAGTTGGGGACAGTCAAGAGACCCAGTACTTC.